Sequencing of this TCR beta chain was carried out in a study of blood T cells in healthy people across ages (dated by TCRdb to about 2015). In the study overall: Template switching captured roughly one uniquely barcoded TCR beta cDNA molecule per two T cells in model experiments. Using deep sequencing normalized with unique cDNA molecular identifiers, the study measured how TCR beta repertoire diversity changes with age. The donors were split into four age groups: young (average 16 years), middle-aged (39), aged (62) and long-lived (roughly 80). To avoid experimental bias, donors of different ages were spread randomly across the sequencing lanes. The study analyzed two additional independent replicas of 1 million unique cDNA reads from the same blood draw for two donors, one aged 18 to 30 and one aged 80 or older. Study-wide conclusions, independent of this receptor: Observed TCR beta diversity per million T cells fell roughly linearly with age, and a significant reduction was already apparent by age around 40. Conclusive comparison of naive and antigen-experienced compartments was prevented by the profiling of bulk unsorted PBMCs. Estimates of total diversity based on one million sequenced T cells were considered lower bounds and underestimates. Because donor CMV infection status was unknown, age-related changes in expanded clonotypes were potentially confounded. Compared with the aged group, more naive CD4+ T cells, fewer expanded clones and increased TCR diversity were shown by the long-lived group, suggesting age selection. There was a strong correlation between observed TCR beta diversity and the percentage of naive T cells measured by flow cytometry.

Systemically healthy Caucasian individuals from Russia, around 39 in total and aged roughly 6 to 100 years, were included as donors. Each donor gave ten milliliters of peripheral blood, drawn into EDTA-treated Vacutainer tubes. Ficoll-Paque density-gradient centrifugation was used to isolate PBMCs, with at least 7 million per sample. Trizol reagent was used to extract total RNA from the PBMCs, yielding at least 6 micrograms per sample. Naive CD45RAhigh/CD27high T cell percentages were measured by flow cytometry on a PBMC aliquot from every donor. Libraries were constructed by 5' RACE. TCRdb lists the instrument as Illumina HiSeq 2500. The second PCR ran for roughly 6 to 11 cycles and used a J-beta primer mix along with a sample-barcoded 5' primer. A template-switch 5' adaptor carrying 12 random nucleotides introduced a unique molecular identifier onto each TCR beta cDNA molecule. Each sample yielded at least 3 million CDR3-containing paired-end reads. First-strand cDNA synthesis was performed from all RNA using the Mint cDNA synthesis kit, with priming by a TRBC-specific oligonucleotide. Following uracil-DNA glycosylase treatment, all cDNA underwent a first 18-cycle PCR with the universal primers M1SS and BC2_uni_R. In the source study's methods: For normalization, 1 million high-quality reads were randomly selected from each sample, with every read carrying a distinct molecular identifier. Reads with shared molecular identifiers were discarded instead of being binned into consensus sequences. CDR3 identification, clonotype clustering and error correction used MiTCR with a Q25 quality threshold and the strictest error-elimination algorithm. A nonparametric unseen species model with Euler transformation was used to estimate lower-bound total TCR beta diversity. TCRdb trimmed the raw reads at Q25, called clones with MiXCR and kept productive beta chains. Each CDR3 protein appears once, grouped with its most common genes and DNA. TCRdb's processing, not the authors' own work, is the source of the V and J calls. This sample holds a few hundred thousand distinct CDR3 sequences; approximately 52% were observed only once. Together, the top ten hold under 65% of the sample.

CDR1 is given as SSHAT and CDR2 as FNYEAQ, both from the germline V gene (reference sequence). The CDR3 measures 13 amino acids from cysteine to phenylalanine. The read is trimmed to its CDR3 DNA, 39 bases read in frame from base 1. On this clonotype itself: Its specific antigen is unknown. Germline is not matched at one junction end, which may reflect a read error.

The clonotype was recovered from a man aged 55 to 69 in good health. Sequencing was done on a sample of blood. The chain is made from TRBV7-7 and TRBJ2-5; no D gene can be assigned with confidence. The DNA sequence is given as TGTGCTAGCAGCTTAGCCCTTCCGGAGACCCAGTACTTC. Its protein reads: CASSLALPETQYF.